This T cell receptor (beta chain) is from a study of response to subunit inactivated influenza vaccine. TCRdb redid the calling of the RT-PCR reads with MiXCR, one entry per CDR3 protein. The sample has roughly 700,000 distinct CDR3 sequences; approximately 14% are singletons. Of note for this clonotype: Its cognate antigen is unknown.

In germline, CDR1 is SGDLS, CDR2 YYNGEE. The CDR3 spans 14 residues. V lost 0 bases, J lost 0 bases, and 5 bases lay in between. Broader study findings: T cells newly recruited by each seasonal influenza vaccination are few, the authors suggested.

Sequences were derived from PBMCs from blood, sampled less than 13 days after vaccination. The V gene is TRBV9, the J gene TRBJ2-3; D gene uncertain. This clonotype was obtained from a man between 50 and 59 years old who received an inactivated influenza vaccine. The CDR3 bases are TGTGCCAGCAGCGTAGAAGTTAGCACAGATACGCAGTATTTT. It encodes CASSVEVSTDTQYF.